This T cell receptor (beta chain) was identified in a study of blood T cell repertoires in COVID-19. Germline assignment: CDR1 SEHNR and CDR2 FQNEAQ (reference sequence). Trimming stripped 0 bases from V and 1 base from J, with 12 bases between. CDR3 length equals 17 residues. Produced via immunoSEQ multiplex PCR; TCRdb's table is partial and in-frame only. The data show about 220,000 clones, 82% seen once. Material for sequencing was peripheral blood. The source is a woman aged 70-85 years with COVID-19, enrolled during active disease. The V and J genes are TRBV7-9 and TRBJ2-2; D perhaps matches TRBD1 (5 bases). CDR3 loop: CASSLASQGRNTGELFF. The CDR3 DNA is TGTGCCAGCAGCTTAGCGAGCCAGGGCAGGAACACCGGGGAGCTGTTTTTT.